This is a list of T cell receptor beta chains from one sample in a study of CD8+CD57+ T cells in acquired aplastic anemia. MiXCR, applied by TCRdb to the reads, yields one record per CDR3 protein. This table holds approximately 150,000 distinct CDR3 sequences, around 75% found once. The sequencing input was sorted CD4+, CD8+, or CD8+CD57+ T cells (not recorded which) from PBMCs. The source is a human donor with aplastic anemia. CDR3s include the opening cysteine and the closing phenylalanine or tryptophan. A D gene is named only where the DNA matches it firmly. Only part of the rows carry a size: once, few, many, or a class if the clone is expanded.

. | TRBJ1-6 | . | TRBV6-5 | TGTGCCAGCAGTGAGGTGAGGGTCAACTCACCCCTCCACTTT | CASSEVRVNSPLHF
. | TRBJ2-3 | . | TRBV10-3 | TGTGCCATCAGTGGGGCCGACACGGCTCAGTATTTT | CAISGADTAQYF
. | TRBJ1-2 | . | TRBV24-1 | TGTGCCACCAGTGAGGGAGCTACATATGGCTACACCTTC | CATSEGATYGYTF
. | TRBJ2-3 | . | TRBV7-2 | TGTGCCAGTAGTAGCGTGGGGGCAACAGATACGCAGTATTTT | CASSSVGATDTQYF
once | TRBJ2-1 | TRBD1 | TRBV10-1 | TGCGCCAGCAGCAACGGACAGGGGGATTACAATGAGCAGTTCTTC | CASSNGQGDYNEQFF
few | TRBJ1-2 | . | TRBV29-1 | TGCAGCGTTGACCCGACAGAGGATTACACCTTC | CSVDPTEDYTF
few | TRBJ2-6 | TRBD1 | TRBV7-2 | TGTGCCAGCAGCCTATCTCCACAGGGGCTTGGCTCTGGGGCCAACGTCCTGACTTTC | CASSLSPQGLGSGANVLTF
. | TRBJ2-7 | TRBD1 | TRBV10-3 | TGTGCCATCAGTGACCAGGGGGTTCTAAACGAGCAGTACTTC | CAISDQGVLNEQYF
. | TRBJ2-1 | . | TRBV7-2 | TGTGCCAGCAGCTTAGCGGGGCGGGACAATGAGCAGTTCTTC | CASSLAGRDNEQFF
. | TRBJ1-2 | . | TRBV7-8 | TGTGCCAGCAGCTTGATGAGGGTTAACTATGGCTACACCTTC | CASSLMRVNYGYTF
. | TRBJ1-6 | . | TRBV7-8 | TGTGCCAGCAGCTTAGGCCAGGGTAATAATTCACCCCTCCACTTT | CASSLGQGNNSPLHF
. | TRBJ1-1 | . | TRBV6-1 | TGTGCCAGCAGTAGCCGTAGGGTGATCACTGAAGCTTTCTTT | CASSSRRVITEAFF
. | TRBJ1-1 | TRBD1 | TRBV15 | TGTGCCACCAGCGGGGGCAGACAGGGGGCTATGGCTTTCTTT | CATSGGRQGAMAFF
. | TRBJ2-1 | . | TRBV15 | TGTGCCACCAGCAGAGATAAGGGGACACCGGTCGGGCTCAATGAGCAGTTCTTC | CATSRDKGTPVGLNEQFF
once | TRBJ2-7 | TRBD2 | TRBV25-1 | TGTGCCAGCAGGCAAGAGGGCGGGGGGGACCCCTACGAGCAGTACTTC | CASRQEGGGDPYEQYF
. | TRBJ2-1 | . | TRBV5-6 | TGTGCCAGCAGTAACTCGGGGCCGGGTTCCTACAATGAGCGGTTCTTC | CASSNSGPGSYNERFF
. | TRBJ2-1 | . | TRBV5-1 | TGCGCCAGCAGCTTTGAGGGGTACAATGAGCAGTTCTTC | CASSFEGYNEQFF
once | TRBJ2-7 | TRBD2 | TRBV5-1 | TGCGCCAGCAGCGCACTAGTGGGAGGGCCCTACGAGCAGTACTTC | CASSALVGGPYEQYF